Sequencing of this T cell receptor beta chain was carried out in a study of cytomegalovirus exposure and HLA in healthy donors. General study points: In a later analysis, common viral pathogens appeared linked to several of the most significant clusters.

The primer mix had 60 Vbeta and 13 Jbeta primers. The repertoire was sequenced with immunoSEQ multiplex PCR; TCRdb's copy has only in-frame clones and lacks some. The sample holds under 150,000 clones; approximately 79% are singletons and the top ten take 4.2%. Of note for this clone: Its antigen is still unknown.

The germline V and J ends were trimmed by 5 bases and 10 bases, with 12 bases remaining between them. Germline V gene sequence: CDR1 SGHAT, CDR2 FQDESV (reference sequence). The CDR3 extends over 13 amino acids. The chain combines TRBV11-1 with TRBJ1-6; D may be TRBD1 (5 bases). Sequencing used PBMCs. The TCR originated in a man between 50 and 59 years old in good health and CMV-seropositive. This chain's CDR3 is CASSKSRESPLHF. CDR3 sequence (DNA): TGTGCCAGCAGCAAATCCAGGGAATCACCCCTCCACTTT.